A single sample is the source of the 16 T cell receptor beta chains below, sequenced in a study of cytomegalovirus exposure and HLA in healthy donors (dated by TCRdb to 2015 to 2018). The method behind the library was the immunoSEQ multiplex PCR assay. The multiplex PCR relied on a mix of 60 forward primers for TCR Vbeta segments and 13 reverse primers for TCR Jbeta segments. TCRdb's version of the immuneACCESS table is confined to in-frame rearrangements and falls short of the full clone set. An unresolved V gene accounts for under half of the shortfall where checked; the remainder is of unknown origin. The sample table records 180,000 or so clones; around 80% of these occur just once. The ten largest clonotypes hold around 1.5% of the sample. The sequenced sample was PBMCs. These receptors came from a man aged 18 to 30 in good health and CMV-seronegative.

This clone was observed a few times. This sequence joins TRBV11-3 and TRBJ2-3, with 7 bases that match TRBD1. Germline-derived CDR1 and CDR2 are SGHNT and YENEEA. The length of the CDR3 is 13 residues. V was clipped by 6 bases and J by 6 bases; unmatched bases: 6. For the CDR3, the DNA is TGTGCCAGCAGTCAGGGGGAATCGGATACGCAGTATTTT. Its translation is CASSQGESDTQYF.

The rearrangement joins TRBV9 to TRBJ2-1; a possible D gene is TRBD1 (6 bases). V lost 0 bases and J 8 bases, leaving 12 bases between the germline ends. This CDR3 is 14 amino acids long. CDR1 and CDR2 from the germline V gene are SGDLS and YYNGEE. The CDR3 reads CASSVGLAGDEQFF. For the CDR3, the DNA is TGTGCCAGCAGCGTAGGTCTAGCAGGGGATGAGCAGTTCTTC.

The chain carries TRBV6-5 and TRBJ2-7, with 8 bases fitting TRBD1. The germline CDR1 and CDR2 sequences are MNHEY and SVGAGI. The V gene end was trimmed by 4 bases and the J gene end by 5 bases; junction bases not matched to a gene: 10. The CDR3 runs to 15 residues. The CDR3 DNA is TGTGCCAGCAGTTCCCCAGGGGGCGCAAGCCACGAGCAGTACTTC. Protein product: CASSSPGGASHEQYF.

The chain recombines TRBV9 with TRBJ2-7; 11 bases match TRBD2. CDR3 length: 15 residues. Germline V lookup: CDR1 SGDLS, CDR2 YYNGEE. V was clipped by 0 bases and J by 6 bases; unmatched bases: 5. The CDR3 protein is CASSVDGLAGREQYF. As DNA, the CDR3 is TGTGCCAGCAGCGTAGACGGACTAGCGGGCCGCGAGCAGTACTTC.

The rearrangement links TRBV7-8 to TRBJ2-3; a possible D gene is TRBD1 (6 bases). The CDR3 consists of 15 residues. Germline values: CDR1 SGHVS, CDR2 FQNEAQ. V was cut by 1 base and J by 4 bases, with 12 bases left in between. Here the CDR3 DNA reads TGTGCCAGCAGCTTAGACGGGGCAGGGGCAGATACGCAGTATTTT. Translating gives CASSLDGAGADTQYF.

The CDR3 DNA follows: TGTGCCAGCAGTCTACAGGGTTTTGGAAACACCATATATTTT. It translates to CASSLQGFGNTIYF. The V gene is TRBV28, the J gene TRBJ1-3; TRBD1 might be the D (6 bases). CDR3 length equals 14 residues. Germline V gene sequence: CDR1 MDHEN, CDR2 SYDVKM. The V gene lost 5 bases and the J gene lost 3 bases, with 11 bases spanning the gap.

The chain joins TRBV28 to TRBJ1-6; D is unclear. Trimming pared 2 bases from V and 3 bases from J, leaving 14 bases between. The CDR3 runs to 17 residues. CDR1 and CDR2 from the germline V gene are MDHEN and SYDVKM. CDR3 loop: CASSLEGRRYYNSPLHF. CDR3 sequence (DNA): TGTGCCAGCAGTTTAGAGGGTAGGCGATACTATAATTCACCCCTCCACTTT.

For the CDR3, the DNA is TGTGCCAGCAGTTTGGGCAGGGGGCGAAATGAGCAGTTCTTC. It translates to CASSLGRGRNEQFF. The rearrangement uses TRBV28 and TRBJ2-1; 8 bases map to TRBD1. With 3 bases clipped from V and 7 bases from J, the junction kept 5 bases outside the gene matches. The CDR3 covers 14 residues. CDR1 and CDR2 (germline): MDHEN, SYDVKM. Complete variable domain (other parts from reference TRBV28 and TRBJ2-1): DVKVTQSSRYLVKRTGEKVFLECVQDMDHENMFWYRQDPGLGLRLIYFSYDVKMKEKGDIPEGYSVSREKKERFSLILESASTNQTSMYLCASSLGRGRNEQFFGPGTRLTVL.

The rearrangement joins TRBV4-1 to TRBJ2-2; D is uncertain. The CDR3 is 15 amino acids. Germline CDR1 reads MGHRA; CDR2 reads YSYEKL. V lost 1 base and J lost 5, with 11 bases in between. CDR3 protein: CASSQGPQTTGELFF. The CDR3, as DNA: TGCGCCAGCAGCCAAGGACCACAGACGACCGGGGAGCTGTTTTTT.

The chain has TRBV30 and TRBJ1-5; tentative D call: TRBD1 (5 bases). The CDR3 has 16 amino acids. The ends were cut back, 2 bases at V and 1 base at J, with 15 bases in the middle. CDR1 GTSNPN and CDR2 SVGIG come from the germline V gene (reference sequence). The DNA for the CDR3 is TGTGCCTGGAGTCCCTCCCCAGGGCTAAGCAATCAGCCCCAGCATTTT. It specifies CAWSPSPGLSNQPQHF. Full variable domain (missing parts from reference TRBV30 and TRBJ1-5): SQTIHQWPATLVQPVGSPLSLECTVEGTSNPNLYWYRQAAGRGLQLLFYSVGIGQISSEVPQNLSASRPQDRQFILSSKKLLLSDSGFYLCAWSPSPGLSNQPQHFGDGTRLSIL.

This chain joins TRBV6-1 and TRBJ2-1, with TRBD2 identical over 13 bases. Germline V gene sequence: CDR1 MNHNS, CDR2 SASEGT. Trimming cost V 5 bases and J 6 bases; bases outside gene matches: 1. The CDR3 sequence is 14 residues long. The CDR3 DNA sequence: TGTGCCAGCAGTAGGACTAGCGGGAGCAATGAGCAGTTCTTC. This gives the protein CASSRTSGSNEQFF.

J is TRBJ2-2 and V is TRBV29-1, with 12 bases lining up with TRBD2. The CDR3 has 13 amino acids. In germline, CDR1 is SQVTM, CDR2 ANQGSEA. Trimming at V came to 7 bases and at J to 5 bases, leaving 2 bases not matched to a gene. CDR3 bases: TGCAGCGCACTAGCGGGGGGAACCGGGGAGCTGTTTTTT. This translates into CSALAGGTGELFF.

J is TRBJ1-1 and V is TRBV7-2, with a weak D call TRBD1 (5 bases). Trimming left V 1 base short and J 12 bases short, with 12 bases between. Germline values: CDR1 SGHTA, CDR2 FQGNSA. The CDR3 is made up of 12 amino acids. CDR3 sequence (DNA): TGTGCCAGCAGCTTAGGATCGACAGCGACTTTCTTT. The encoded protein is CASSLGSTATFF.

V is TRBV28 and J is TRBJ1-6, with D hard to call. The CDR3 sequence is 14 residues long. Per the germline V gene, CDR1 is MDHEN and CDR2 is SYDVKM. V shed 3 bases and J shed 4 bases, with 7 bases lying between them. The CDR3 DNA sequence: TGTGCCAGCAGTTTGGCGGGTTATAATTCACCCCTCCACTTT. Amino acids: CASSLAGYNSPLHF.

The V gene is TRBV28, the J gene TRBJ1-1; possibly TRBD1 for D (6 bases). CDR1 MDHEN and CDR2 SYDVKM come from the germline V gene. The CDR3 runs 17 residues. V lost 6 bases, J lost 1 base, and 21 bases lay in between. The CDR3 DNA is TGTGCCAGCAGCGTCATCCGAGGGGGGGCCGCGAACACTGAAGCTTTCTTT. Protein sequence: CASSVIRGGAANTEAFF. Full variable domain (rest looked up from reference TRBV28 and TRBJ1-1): DVKVTQSSRYLVKRTGEKVFLECVQDMDHENMFWYRQDPGLGLRLIYFSYDVKMKEKGDIPEGYSVSREKKERFSLILESASTNQTSMYLCASSVIRGGAANTEAFFGQGTRLTVV.

In nucleotides, the CDR3 is TGTGCCAGCAGCCCCGGGACAGGGGGTTATAATTCACCCCTCCACTTT. Translation: CASSPGTGGYNSPLHF. The V gene is TRBV13, the J gene TRBJ1-6, with TRBD1 matching 11 bases. The CDR3 length is 16 residues. V shed 5 bases, J shed 4 bases, and the junction held 4 bases outside the gene matches. Per the germline V gene, CDR1 is PRHDT and CDR2 is FYEKMQ (reference sequence). Looking up the rest from reference TRBV13 and TRBJ1-6 gives the full variable domain: AAGVIQSPRHLIKEKRETATLKCYPIPRHDTVYWYQQGPGQDPQFLISFYEKMQSDKGSIPDRFSAQQFSDYHSELNMSSLELGDSALYFCASSPGTGGYNSPLHFGNGTRLTVT.